This paragraph covers one T cell receptor (beta chain) sequence. In the study's own analysis: Filtering of immunoSEQ junctional sequences could not match full-length read filtering. Libraries were prepared by immunoSEQ multiplex PCR; TCRdb keeps only in-frame clonotypes and omits some of them. From that table come the V and J calls and clone size; the DNA was used to work out D and trimming. The sample lists hundreds of thousands of clones, 92% occurring once. Cells designated naive CD8 were CD45RO-negative and were positively selected for CCR7, with terminally differentiated effector memory CD45RA+ cells excluded. Germline CDR1 is SEHNR and CDR2 is FQNEAQ (reference sequence). Deletions cut 2 bases from V and 2 bases from J, with 10 bases between. The CDR3 has 14 amino acids. The sample originates from a study of shared clonotypes between healthy human individuals.

This clonotype originated in a man aged 25-45 years in good health. The sequenced sample was naive CD8+ T cells sorted from blood. The rearrangement uses TRBV7-9 and TRBJ2-7, with a weak D call TRBD1 (6 bases). The chain's CDR3 is CASSLKQGPYEQYF. The CDR3 region has the DNA TGTGCCAGCAGCTTAAAACAGGGTCCCTACGAGCAGTACTTC.